The 13 T cell receptor beta chains listed next were all sequenced from one sample in a study of cytomegalovirus exposure and HLA in healthy donors. The PCR had 60 Vbeta and 13 Jbeta primers. Only in-frame clones appear in the TCRdb table, and some are missing; sequencing was by immunoSEQ multiplex PCR. The sample has around 140,000 clones; 80% are singletons. The sequenced material came from PBMCs. The receptors originated from a man aged 50 to 60 in good health and CMV-seronegative.

The chain employs TRBV19 and TRBJ2-5, with TRBD1 identical over 9 bases. The germline CDR1 and CDR2 sequences are LNHDA and SQIVND (reference sequence). The CDR3 is 16 residues long. The V segment lost 8 bases and the J segment 5 bases; nucleotides outside the gene matches: 15. The CDR3 bases are TGTGCCAGTTCTCCGCTCATAGCCGGGACAGGGGAGACCCAGTACTTC. This encodes CASSPLIAGTGETQYF.

V and J are TRBV2 and TRBJ1-2, with 8 bases identical to TRBD1. The trim removed 6 bases at V and 2 bases at J, leaving 8 bases unmatched. This CDR3 region has 15 residues. Germline V gene lookup returns CDR1 SNHLY and CDR2 FYNNEI. CDR3 residues: CASRPDRGENYGYTF. The CDR3 region has the DNA TGTGCCAGCAGACCAGACAGGGGAGAGAACTATGGCTACACCTTC.

The genes are TRBV2 and TRBJ1-2; TRBD1 is a possible D gene (6 bases). The CDR3 totals 15 residues. V shed 3 bases and J shed 6 bases, with 17 bases lying between them. The V gene's germline CDR1 is SNHLY and CDR2 FYNNEI. As DNA, the CDR3 is TGTGCCAGCAGTGAGGCGGGCAGGGGCGACGATGGCTACACCTTC. The encoded protein is CASSEAGRGDDGYTF.

The chain combines TRBV5-6 with TRBJ2-7; 7 positions agree with TRBD1. The CDR3 has 15 amino acids. The germline V gene has CDR1 SGHDT and CDR2 YYEEEE. V shed 4 bases, J shed 4 bases, and the junction held 11 bases outside the gene matches. This CDR3 is CASSLRQGFFYEQYF. The CDR3 DNA follows: TGTGCCAGCAGCCTTAGACAGGGTTTCTTTTACGAGCAGTACTTC.

The chain couples TRBV29-1 to TRBJ2-3; 8 bases map to TRBD1. The CDR3 has 15 residues. V gave up 2 bases and J gave up 1 base; unmatched junction bases: 5. CDR1 is SQVTM, CDR2 ANQGSEA, per germline. CDR3 sequence reads: CSVESRGPRTDTQYF. The DNA for the CDR3 is TGCAGCGTTGAATCCAGGGGGCCTCGCACAGATACGCAGTATTTT.

The chain couples TRBV10-1 to TRBJ1-1; possibly TRBD1 for D (5 bases). Trimming cost V 4 bases and J 3 bases, with 12 bases left between them. The CDR3 length is 14 residues. Germline-derived CDR1 and CDR2 are WNHNN and SYGVQD (reference sequence). The CDR3 DNA is TGCGCCAGCAGTGTTGGCAGGGAAGACACTGAAGCTTTCTTT. The encoded protein is CASSVGREDTEAFF.

J is TRBJ1-1 and V is TRBV5-1; D is perhaps TRBD1 (6 bases). This CDR3 is 15 amino acids long. In germline, CDR1 is SGHRS, CDR2 YFSETQ. The ends were cut back, 4 bases at V and 3 bases at J, with 16 bases in the middle. CDR3 coding DNA: TGCGCCAGCAGCGTGGGGGGGGGCGCTGACACTGAAGCTTTCTTT. This codes for CASSVGGGADTEAFF.

The chain links TRBV25-1 to TRBJ2-7, with 9 bases that match TRBD1. V dropped 2 bases and J dropped 3; count of bases not matched to a gene: 2. Germline V lookup: CDR1 MGHDK, CDR2 SYGVNS. CDR3 length: 14 amino acids. The CDR3 DNA reads as TGTGCCAGCAGTGAAGGGACAGGGATCTACGAGCAGTACTTC. This encodes CASSEGTGIYEQYF.

This clone was observed a single time. The chain recombines TRBV28 with TRBJ2-7; 8 bases fit TRBD1. V lost 6 bases to trimming and J lost 3 bases; unmatched junction nucleotides: 4. This CDR3 region has 13 residues. Germline lookup yields CDR1 MDHEN and CDR2 SYDVKM. The CDR3 bases are TGTGCCAGCAGGACCGGACAGGGCTACGAGCAGTACTTC. It is translated as CASRTGQGYEQYF.

This chain joins TRBV14 and TRBJ2-2; D perhaps matches TRBD1 (6 bases). V was shortened by 4 bases and J by 0 bases, with 9 bases between the two germline ends. The CDR3 runs to 15 residues. Germline V gives CDR1 SGHDN, CDR2 FVKESK. The chain's CDR3 is CASSRGQTNTGELFF. CDR3 bases: TGTGCCAGCAGCCGCGGACAGACGAACACCGGGGAGCTGTTTTTT.

This clone was seen a few times. This rearrangement joins TRBV30 to TRBJ2-5; a weak D match, TRBD2 (5 bases). The J call is doubtful: the DNA matches TRBJ2-7 better. Germline-derived CDR1 and CDR2 are GTSNPN and SVGIG (reference sequence). The CDR3 totals 18 residues. CDR3 DNA sequence: TGTGCCTGGAGTGACCCCCTGGGGAGCTTAATAGGCTCCTACGAGCAGTACTTC. Its translation is CAWSDPLGSLIGSYEQYF.

The rearrangement uses TRBV5-4 and TRBJ2-5; 8 bases line up with TRBD2. Trimming cost V 5 bases and J 4 bases; bases outside gene matches: 10. The CDR3 has 15 residues. The germline gives CDR1 SGHNT, CDR2 YYREEE (reference sequence). This chain's CDR3 is CASSSSGTRGETQYF. For the CDR3, the DNA is TGTGCCAGCAGTTCTTCCGGGACTAGGGGAGAGACCCAGTACTTC.

The chain is built from TRBV2 and TRBJ2-3, with D possibly TRBD1 on 5 matching bases. CDR1 is SNHLY, CDR2 FYNNEI, per germline. Between the trimmed V and J ends, which lost 4 bases and 0 bases, there was a span of 8 bases. The CDR3 spans 14 residues. The CDR3 nucleotides are TGTGCCAGCAGTGGCGACAGAAGCACAGATACGCAGTATTTT. It translates to CASSGDRSTDTQYF.